The rows below give T cell receptor beta chains drawn from one sample of a study of cytomegalovirus exposure and HLA in healthy donors. Profiling relied on immunoSEQ multiplex PCR, and the TCRdb table lists in-frame clones only, not all of them. The sample lists 100,000 to 150,000 clones, around 90% occurring once. Material for sequencing was PBMCs. These receptors were collected from a woman aged 18-29 years in good health and CMV-seronegative. Each CDR3 is given with its conserved first and last residue. A D gene is named only where the DNA matches it firmly. Clone size is not always given. Where it is, it says once, few, many or a class for expanded clones.

TRBJ2-7 TRBD1 TRBV28 - TGTGCCAGCAGTTTGCCCGGACAGGGGGCTTACGAGCAGTACTTC CASSLPGQGAYEQYF
TRBJ2-3 - TRBV30 once TGTGCCTGGGATCGACGTACGGGTACAGATACGCAGTATTTT CAWDRRTGTDTQYF
TRBJ1-1 - TRBV6-1 - TGTGCCAGCACCCAAGGGGGGGAATCGGGTGAAGCTTTCTTT CASTQGGESGEAFF
TRBJ1-5 - TRBV9 once TGTGCCAGCGCGGGAAGCGGGTCATTAAATCAGCCCCAGCATTTT CASAGSGSLNQPQHF
TRBJ1-3 - TRBV12-5 - TGTGCTAGTGGTACAACCGACACCAGCTCTGGAAACACCATATATTTT CASGTTDTSSGNTIYF
TRBJ2-7 TRBD2 TRBV5-4 - TGTGCCAGCAGCTTCACTAGCGGGGTTATAAACGAGCAGTACTTC CASSFTSGVINEQYF
TRBJ1-1 - TRBV18 - TGTGCCAGCTCACAGGGCGGGAGGACTGAAGCTTTCTTT CASSQGGRTEAFF
TRBJ1-2 - TRBV6-1 - TGTGCCAGCAGACCGTCGCAGGGCGGCTATGGCTACACCTTC CASRPSQGGYGYTF
TRBJ1-2 - TRBV5-1 few TGCGCCAGCAGCTCCCTAACAGGGCCGGGCGGCTACACCTTC CASSSLTGPGGYTF
TRBJ2-5 - TRBV7-9 - TGTGCCAGCAGCTTAGGTCGGGGATACCCGGTGGAGACCCAGTACTTC CASSLGRGYPVETQYF
TRBJ1-6 TRBD1 TRBV4-1 - TGCGCCAGCAGCCAAGCGGGACAGGGGGCTGAGGCCCTCCACTTT CASSQAGQGAEALHF
TRBJ2-7 - TRBV9 - TGTGCCAGCAGCGTAGCGGCAGGGAACTACGAGCAGTACTTC CASSVAAGNYEQYF
TRBJ2-2 - TRBV27 - TGTGCCAGCAGTTTATGGGGGCATGGCACCGGGGAGCTGTTTTTT CASSLWGHGTGELFF
TRBJ2-5 - TRBV5-5 few TGTGCCAGCAGCTTGTATGGGGTTACGGGACAAGAGACCCAGTACTTC CASSLYGVTGQETQYF
TRBJ1-4 TRBD1 TRBV6-5 - TGTGCCAGCAGCCAGGGACAGGGTGTGAGAAAACTGTTTTTT CASSQGQGVRKLFF
TRBJ2-1 - TRBV2 - TGTGCCAGCAGTGTACGAGGGAATGAGCAGTTCTTC CASSVRGNEQFF
TRBJ2-6 - TRBV7-9 - TGTGCCAGCAGCCACTCTCCCCCTGGGGCCAACGTCCTGACTTTC CASSHSPPGANVLTF
TRBJ2-4 - TRBV28 - TGTGCCAGCAGTCCCCGTTTCGGGAGTGGAGCCAAAAACATTCAGTACTTC CASSPRFGSGAKNIQYF
TRBJ2-1 TRBD2 TRBV19 - TGTGCCAGTAGTGATGCGGCTAGCGGGAGGAATGAGCAGTTCTTC CASSDAASGRNEQFF
TRBJ2-2 TRBD1 TRBV6-5 - TGTGCCAGCAGCTCGCAGGGGGCGGTGGCCGGGGAGCTGTTTTTT CASSSQGAVAGELFF
TRBJ1-5 TRBD1 TRBV19 - TGTGCCAGTAGTAGGGACAGAAATCAGCCCCAGCATTTT CASSRDRNQPQHF
TRBJ2-2 TRBD1 TRBV30 - TGTGCCTGGACAGGGACAGGGGTTAACGGGGAGCTGTTTTTT CAWTGTGVNGELFF
TRBJ2-1 - TRBV27 - TGTGCCAGCAGTTTATCTTCCAGGGCTGAGCAGTTCTTC CASSLSSRAEQFF
TRBJ1-1 TRBD1 TRBV6-4 - TGTGCCAGCAGGACGGGGACAGGGATAGCTTTCTTT CASRTGTGIAFF
TRBJ2-7 TRBD2 TRBV28 - TGTGCCAGCAGTTTCGTGACTAGCGGTTACGAGCAGTACTTC CASSFVTSGYEQYF
TRBJ2-3 - TRBV30 - TGTGCCTGGAACGCCCGGTTCACAGATACGCAGTATTTT CAWNARFTDTQYF
TRBJ2-5 TRBD2 TRBV7-2 once TGTGCCAGCAGCTTAGCGGGGGGGTTCCAAGAGACCCAGTACTTC CASSLAGGFQETQYF
TRBJ2-3 - TRBV9 - TGTGCCAGCAGCGCTCGACTAGGTCCCGATACGCAGTATTTT CASSARLGPDTQYF